The source of this T cell receptor beta chain is a study of CD8+ T cells in alopecia areata. Across the study: Administration of oral tofacitinib to treated patients was at 5 to 10 mg twice daily. After 6 to 18 months of tofacitinib, follow-up continued 6 months off drug.

cDNA reverse transcribed from extracted RNA served as the sequencing template. The data were produced by immunoSEQ multiplex PCR, yet TCRdb's version contains in-frame clones alone and is incomplete. The table includes 110,000 to 150,000 clones, under 60% detected once. Obtained from alopecia areata patients were lesional scalp punch biopsies along with peripheral blood. On this clone itself: Its antigen is not identified.

V dropped 8 bases and J dropped 5 bases, with 27 bases sitting between them. The CDR3 covers 17 residues. Overall study results and limits: Greater clonality was observed in lesional scalp samples, especially alopecia totalis/universalis, versus normal scalp.

Sequenced here: CD4+ T cells sorted from blood, sampled at week 0. J is TRBJ1-2 and V is TRBV23-1; TRBD1 is a possible D gene (6 bases). TRBV23-1 is assigned to the ORF class and has an uncertain function. This receptor was identified in a human donor with alopecia areata. CDR3 in amino acids: CASLSNGEGDDFYGYTF. The CDR3 nucleotides read TGCGCCAGCCTCTCTAACGGGGAGGGGGATGATTTTTATGGCTACACCTTC.